This TCR beta chain stems from a study of cytomegalovirus exposure and HLA in healthy donors. General study results and limits: Researchers catalogued about 150 TCR beta chains as cytomegalovirus-associated. TCR beta V segments were, for the most part, productive about 90% or about 30% of the time in an earlier analysis. Being indistinguishable, some V segments were excluded, TRBV6-2 and TRBV6-3 among them. Links to common viral pathogens appeared, in a later analysis, for several of the most significant clusters.

The CDR3 is 15 amino acids. CDR1 is SGHDN and CDR2 is FVKESK in the germline V gene. J was trimmed by 4 bases and V by 2 bases; bases with no gene match: 4. This clone was observed a few times. The antigen remains unidentified. The primer mix had 60 Vbeta and 13 Jbeta primers. Using immunoSEQ multiplex PCR, the repertoire was profiled, and TCRdb retains in-frame clones only, with some absent. The repertoire has 150,000 to 200,000 clones, more than 65% of them found once; the top ten carry less than 3%. The clonotype was recovered from a woman between 40 and 55 years old in good health and CMV-seropositive. Specimen: PBMCs. The chain uses TRBV14 and TRBJ2-3; 9 bases are shared with TRBD2. The CDR3 DNA follows: TGTGCCAGCAGCCAACTAGCGGGGAGGTCAGATACGCAGTATTTT. Amino acids: CASSQLAGRSDTQYF. The variable domain in full, with the rest retrieved from reference TRBV14 and TRBJ2-3, is EAGVTQFPSHSVIEKGQTVTLRCDPISGHDNLYWYRRVMGKEIKFLLHFVKESKQDESGMPNNRFLAERTGGTYSTLKVQPAELEDSGVYFCASSQLAGRSDTQYFGPGTRLTVL.